Listed below are T cell receptor beta chains from one sample, sequenced in a study of graft-versus-host responses after intestinal transplantation. Some clones are missing from TCRdb's copy, which holds only in-frame ones; the method was immunoSEQ multiplex PCR. The table shows roughly 64,000 clones, with roughly 90% occurring only once. The antigens these receptors bind are not known. The sample here was unstimulated CD8+ T cells sorted from spleen or lymph node cells, taken before transplant. The receptors originated from a human donor who was the organ donor for an intestinal transplant. Each CDR3 is given with its conserved first and last residue. D genes are given only for firm matches. Clone size appears in some rows only: once, few, many, or a class for an expanded clone.

j_call,clone_size,d_call,v_call,cdr3_nt,cdr3_aa
TRBJ2-2,.,.,TRBV4-2,TGTGCCAGCAGCCGGTACGAGGTCTCTCAGGGCTCCTCCGCCGGGGAGCTGTTTTTT,CASSRYEVSQGSSAGELFF
TRBJ2-5,.,TRBD2,TRBV2,TGTGCCAGCTCAAAGGCGGGAGTCGGAGAGACCCAGTACTTC,CASSKAGVGETQYF
TRBJ2-5,few,TRBD2,TRBV6-5,TGTGCCAGCAGTCAGACTAGCGGGTTGGAAGAGACCCAGTACTTC,CASSQTSGLEETQYF
TRBJ2-7,.,.,TRBV4-1,TGCGCCAGCAGCCAAGATCCCGCGATCTACGAGCAGTACTTC,CASSQDPAIYEQYF
TRBJ2-1,.,TRBD2,TRBV9,TGTGCCAGCAGCGTTGCGGGAGGGCCTAACAATGAGCAGTTCTTC,CASSVAGGPNNEQFF
TRBJ2-1,few,.,TRBV28,TGTGCCAGCAGTTTTAGGGGACTCAATGAGCAGTTCTTC,CASSFRGLNEQFF
TRBJ2-3,.,TRBD1,TRBV28,TGTGCCAGCAGTCCCTTCTACCGGGACAGGGTGGAAGGGGTCACAGATACGCAGTATTTT,CASSPFYRDRVEGVTDTQYF
TRBJ2-1,.,.,TRBV28,TGTGCCAGCAGTTTTTGGTCGGGCAGGGAACATAATGAGCAGTTCTTC,CASSFWSGREHNEQFF
TRBJ2-2,.,.,TRBV5-4,TGTGCCAGCAGCTTGGACCCGGGTGGGTCGGGGACCGGGGAGCTGTTTTTT,CASSLDPGGSGTGELFF
TRBJ2-7,once,.,TRBV28,TGTGCCAGCAGTTTATACGGCGGGCGATGGGAGCGGGAGCAGTACTTC,CASSLYGGRWEREQYF
TRBJ2-3,.,.,TRBV5-6,TGTGCCAGCAGCTCTACAGGGTGGTGGAGCACAGATACGCAGTATTTT,CASSSTGWWSTDTQYF
TRBJ2-7,once,.,TRBV7-9,TGTGCCAGCAGCTTTGGTCCCGGGACATATTTCTACGAGCAGTACTTC,CASSFGPGTYFYEQYF
TRBJ1-2,once,.,TRBV5-1,TGCGCCAGCAGCTTGACCTTGGGGGGTGGGTCCACACTCGGCGCGGGCTACACCTTC,CASSLTLGGGSTLGAGYTF
TRBJ1-5,few,.,TRBV7-8,TGTGCCAGCCGACGGCTCCTGGGCAGCAATCAGCCCCAGCATTTT,CASRRLLGSNQPQHF
TRBJ1-1,.,.,TRBV4-1,TGCGCCAGCAGCCGGGGGGAGACTGAAGCTTTCTTT,CASSRGETEAFF
TRBJ1-1,.,TRBD1,TRBV30,TGTGCCTGGAGTCAGGACAGGCATGACACTGAAGCTTTCTTT,CAWSQDRHDTEAFF
TRBJ2-1,.,.,TRBV6-4,TGTGCCAGCAGTGACAGACTAGCCTACAATGAGCAGTTCTTC,CASSDRLAYNEQFF
TRBJ2-5,once,TRBD1,TRBV28,TGTGCCAGCAGTTTGATTACAGGACAGGGTCTAGAGACCCAGTACTTC,CASSLITGQGLETQYF
TRBJ1-2,.,.,TRBV27,TGTGCCAGCAGTTTATCCCAGCGGTATGGCTACACCTTC,CASSLSQRYGYTF
TRBJ2-5,.,TRBD1,TRBV6-4,TGTGCCAGCAGTGAGACAGGGGGCCAAGAGACCCAGTACTTC,CASSETGGQETQYF
TRBJ2-4,.,TRBD2,TRBV30,TGTGCCTGGAGTGTACCCAGCGGGAGGGCGCGGAACATTCAGTACTTC,CAWSVPSGRARNIQYF
TRBJ2-7,once,.,TRBV9,TGTGCCAGCAGCGTAGATATGGGTCATACGGGAAGGACCTACGAGCAGTACTTC,CASSVDMGHTGRTYEQYF
TRBJ2-7,.,.,TRBV14,TGTGCCAGCAGCCAGGGACTTGGCGAGCAGTACTTC,CASSQGLGEQYF
TRBJ1-1,few,.,TRBV14,TGTGCCAGCAGCCTGCGGACAGAGACGGACACTGAAGCTTTCTTT,CASSLRTETDTEAFF
TRBJ1-2,.,TRBD1,TRBV28,TGTGCCAGCAGTTTACCAGGGGGTAGACACTATGGCTACACCTTC,CASSLPGGRHYGYTF
TRBJ2-3,.,TRBD1,TRBV5-4,TGTGCCAGCAGCTCCCGGGACAGGGACACAGATACGCAGTATTTT,CASSSRDRDTDTQYF
TRBJ1-1,.,.,TRBV7-3,TGTGCCAGCAGCCCATCCTTTGGGGAGAGGGCGGGCACTGAAGCTTTCTTT,CASSPSFGERAGTEAFF
TRBJ2-1,.,TRBD2,TRBV28,TGTGCCAGCAGTGAGGGACTAGCGGGCAATGAGCAGTTCTTC,CASSEGLAGNEQFF
TRBJ2-7,.,TRBD2,TRBV4-1,TGCGCCAGCAGCCCCCGACTAGCGGTGAGCTCCTACGAGCAGTACTTC,CASSPRLAVSSYEQYF
TRBJ2-3,.,TRBD2,TRBV7-3,TGTGCCAGCAGCCAGCGAGGGGACTACCTCACAGATACGCAGTATTTT,CASSQRGDYLTDTQYF
TRBJ2-2,.,TRBD2,TRBV28,TGTGCCAGCAGTTTATTAGGACTAGCGGGAGCCACCGGGGAGCTGTTTTTT,CASSLLGLAGATGELFF
TRBJ1-1,.,.,TRBV6-1,TGTGCCAGCAGTGAATTTGTGCGAATGAACACTGAAGCTTTCTTT,CASSEFVRMNTEAFF
TRBJ2-7,.,TRBD2,TRBV19,TGTGCCAGTAGTAGGGGACTAGCGGAGAACTCCTACGAGCAGTACTTC,CASSRGLAENSYEQYF
TRBJ2-3,medium-sized,TRBD1,TRBV7-9,TGTGCCAGCAGCTGGAACAACTGGGACAGCAGCACAGATACGCAGTATTTT,CASSWNNWDSSTDTQYF
TRBJ2-3,.,.,TRBV2,TGTGCCAGCAGTGAACATAGCGTGTTGGCCGATACGCAGTATTTT,CASSEHSVLADTQYF
TRBJ1-1,once,.,TRBV5-8,TGTGCCACCCCTGGAGAGATGAGGACTGAAGCTTTCTTT,CATPGEMRTEAFF
TRBJ1-1,.,TRBD1,TRBV4-2,TGTGCCAGCAGCCAAGAATGGGGACAGACGAACACTGAAGCTTTCTTT,CASSQEWGQTNTEAFF
TRBJ2-5,.,TRBD1,TRBV27,TGTGCCAGCAGTTCGCTACAGGGGGCAGGAGAGACCCAGTACTTC,CASSSLQGAGETQYF
TRBJ2-2,.,.,TRBV27,TGTGCCAGCAGTTTATTGTTCGTACAAGGAGCCGGGGAGCTGTTTTTT,CASSLLFVQGAGELFF
TRBJ1-5,.,.,TRBV6-6,TGTGCCAGCAGTTCCCCCAATAATCAGCCCCAGCGTTTT,CASSSPNNQPQRF
TRBJ2-5,.,TRBD2,TRBV2,TGTGCCAGCAGGGGGACTAGCGGGAGGGCCTGGCACCAAGAGACCCAGTACTTC,CASRGTSGRAWHQETQYF
TRBJ2-3,.,TRBD2,TRBV6-4,TGTGCCAGCAGCCTAACTAGCGGCGCCTTTGATACGCAGTATTTT,CASSLTSGAFDTQYF
TRBJ1-5,once,.,TRBV5-6,TGTGCCAGCAGCTTCGGCAATCAGCCCCAGCATTTT,CASSFGNQPQHF
TRBJ1-1,.,.,TRBV5-4,TGTGCCAGCGAGGGTGAGGACACTGAAGCTTTCTTT,CASEGEDTEAFF
TRBJ1-2,.,.,TRBV30,TGTGCCTGGAGTTGGGGGCTCGGAGAGGGCTACACCTTC,CAWSWGLGEGYTF
TRBJ2-7,.,TRBD2,TRBV9,TGTGCCAGCAGCTCCCGGGAGGCAGAGCAGTACTTC,CASSSREAEQYF
TRBJ2-7,.,.,TRBV2,TGTGCCAGCAGTGTGACTAGAGACGGTTTCTCCTACGAGCAGTACTTC,CASSVTRDGFSYEQYF
TRBJ2-7,.,TRBD2,TRBV4-1,TGCGCCAGCAGCCAAGGCACTACCGGGGGGAGGGACGAGCAGTACTTC,CASSQGTTGGRDEQYF
TRBJ2-7,.,.,TRBV6-6,TGTGCCAGTACAGGGGGGGCCTACGAGCAGTACTTC,CASTGGAYEQYF
TRBJ2-5,.,TRBD2,TRBV28,TGTGCCAGCAGTTTCAGCGGGGGGCAAGAGACCCAGTACTTC,CASSFSGGQETQYF
TRBJ2-5,.,TRBD2,TRBV15,TGTGCCACCAGCAGCCCGCTAGCGGGAGAAGAGACCCAGTACTTC,CATSSPLAGEETQYF
TRBJ2-1,.,.,TRBV19,TGTGCCAGTAGTATTGGGGGGACTTTTCCCTCCTACAATGAGCAGTTCTTC,CASSIGGTFPSYNEQFF
TRBJ1-1,.,TRBD1,TRBV13,TGTGCCAGCAGCTCAACCCCGACAGGGGGCAGGGAAGCTTTCTTT,CASSSTPTGGREAFF
TRBJ2-1,once,TRBD2,TRBV2,TGTGCCAGCATCGGACTAGCAAATGAGCAGTTCTTC,CASIGLANEQFF
TRBJ2-1,.,TRBD2,TRBV6-4,TGTGCCAGCAGTGACGGGCTAGCGGATTACAATGAGCAGTTCTTC,CASSDGLADYNEQFF
TRBJ1-4,.,.,TRBV19,TGTGCCAGTAGTATAGGTTCGGGACTCCTTTTT,CASSIGSGLLF
TRBJ2-7,.,.,TRBV7-6,TGTGCCAGCAGCCCGTTTAGCGGACAAACCTACGAGCAGTACTTC,CASSPFSGQTYEQYF
TRBJ2-2,.,.,TRBV12-2,TGTGCAAGTCGCTTAGTCTTCCCCGGTATGACCGGGGAGCTGTTTTTT,CASRLVFPGMTGELFF
TRBJ1-3,.,TRBD1,TRBV19,TGTGCCAGTAGTACCCCGGACAGGGGCGAAAATGGAAACACCATATATTTT,CASSTPDRGENGNTIYF
TRBJ1-4,.,.,TRBV6-6,TGTGCCAGCAGCGAGGACTCTAATGAAAAACTGTTTTTT,CASSEDSNEKLFF